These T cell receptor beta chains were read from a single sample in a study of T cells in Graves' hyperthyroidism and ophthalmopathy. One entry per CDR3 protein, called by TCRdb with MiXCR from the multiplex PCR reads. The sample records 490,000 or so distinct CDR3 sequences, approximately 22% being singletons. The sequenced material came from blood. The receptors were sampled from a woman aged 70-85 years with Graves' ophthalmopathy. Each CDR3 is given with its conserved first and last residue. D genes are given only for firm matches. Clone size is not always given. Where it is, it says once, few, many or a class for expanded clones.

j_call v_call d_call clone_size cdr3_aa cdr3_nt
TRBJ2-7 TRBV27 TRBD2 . CASSSVTSGRVHEQYF TGTGCCAGCAGTTCCGTAACTAGCGGGAGGGTCCACGAGCAGTACTTC
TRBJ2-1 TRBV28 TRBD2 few CASNPAGGKREQFF TGTGCCAGCAACCCAGCGGGAGGGAAGAGGGAGCAGTTCTTC
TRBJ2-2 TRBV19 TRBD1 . CASSSPGTGLHTGELFF TGTGCCAGTAGTTCCCCCGGGACAGGTCTTCACACCGGGGAGCTGTTTTTT
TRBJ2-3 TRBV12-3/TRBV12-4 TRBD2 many CASSSGLAGFTDTQYF TGTGCCAGCAGTTCAGGACTAGCGGGTTTCACAGATACGCAGTATTTT
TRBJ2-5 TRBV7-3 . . CASSFPGETQYF TGTGCCAGCAGCTTTCCGGGGGAGACCCAGTACTTC
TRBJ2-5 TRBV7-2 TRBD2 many CASSLGPAGGQKTQYF TGTGCCAGCAGCTTAGGGCCAGCGGGAGGGCAGAAGACCCAGTACTTC
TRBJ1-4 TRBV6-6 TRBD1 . CASSYVGRTGEKLFF TGTGCCAGCAGTTACGTGGGCCGGACAGGTGAAAAACTGTTTTTT
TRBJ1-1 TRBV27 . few CASSFHGVGMNTEAFF TGTGCCAGCAGTTTTCACGGGGTAGGTATGAACACTGAAGCTTTCTTT
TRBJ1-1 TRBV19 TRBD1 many CASSKDRVNTEAFF TGTGCCAGTAGTAAAGACAGGGTGAACACTGAAGCTTTCTTT
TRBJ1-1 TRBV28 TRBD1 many CASSPPMTGGTEAFF TGTGCCAGCAGCCCTCCCATGACAGGGGGCACTGAAGCTTTCTTT
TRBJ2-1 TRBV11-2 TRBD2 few CASSLYSGSRGEQFF TGTGCCAGCAGCTTATATAGCGGGAGTCGGGGTGAGCAGTTCTTC
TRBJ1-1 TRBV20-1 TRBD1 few CSARDRAGDAEAFF TGCAGTGCGCGGGACAGGGCTGGCGACGCTGAAGCTTTCTTT
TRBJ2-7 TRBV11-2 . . CASSFPPGPGYDEQYF TGTGCCAGCAGCTTTCCCCCGGGACCGGGCTATGACGAGCAGTACTTC
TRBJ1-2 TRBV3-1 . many CATSLQGPYGYTF TGTGCCACCTCTCTACAGGGCCCCTATGGCTACACCTTC
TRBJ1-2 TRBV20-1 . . CSAYLTGGGGAPTNYGYTF TGCAGTGCTTACCTAACAGGAGGAGGGGGGGCACCCACTAACTATGGCTACACCTTC
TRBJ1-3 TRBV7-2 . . CASSLSPGGSLFSGNTIYF TGTGCCAGCAGCTTATCGCCAGGCGGGAGTCTATTCTCTGGAAACACCATATATTTT
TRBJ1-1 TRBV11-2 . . CASSLGWGSEAFF TGTGCCAGCAGCTTAGGTTGGGGTTCGGAAGCTTTCTTT
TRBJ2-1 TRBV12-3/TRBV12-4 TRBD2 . CAAGGGVSSYNEQFF TGTGCCGCAGGTGGGGGGGTGAGCTCCTACAATGAGCAGTTCTTC
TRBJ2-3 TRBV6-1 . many CASSSRDTQYF TGTGCCAGCAGCAGTAGAGATACGCAGTATTTT
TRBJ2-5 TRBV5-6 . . CASSLPTVSQETQYF TGTGCCAGCAGCTTACCGACCGTTAGCCAAGAGACCCAGTACTTC
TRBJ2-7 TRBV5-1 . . CASSLGQDLSYEQYF TGCGCCAGCAGCTTGGGGCAGGACCTCTCCTACGAGCAGTACTTC
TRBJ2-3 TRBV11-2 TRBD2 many CASSLLAASGRTDTQYF TGTGCCAGCAGCTTACTGGCGGCTAGCGGGAGAACAGATACGCAGTATTTT
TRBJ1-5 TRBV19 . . CASMGNRNNQPQHF TGTGCCAGTATGGGAAACAGAAACAATCAGCCCCAGCATTTT
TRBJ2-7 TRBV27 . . CASTPREGWTGLYF TGTGCCAGCACCCCCCGGGAGGGTTGGACAGGGCTGTACTTC
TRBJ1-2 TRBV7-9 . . CASSQPGTPVDGYTF TGTGCCAGCAGCCAACCCGGGACACCCGTCGATGGCTACACCTTC
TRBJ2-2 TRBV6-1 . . CASSSLAGELFF TGTGCCAGCAGTTCTTTAGCCGGGGAGCTGTTTTTT
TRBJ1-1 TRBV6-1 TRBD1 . CASSADRANTEAFF TGTGCCAGCAGTGCAGACAGGGCGAACACTGAAGCTTTCTTT